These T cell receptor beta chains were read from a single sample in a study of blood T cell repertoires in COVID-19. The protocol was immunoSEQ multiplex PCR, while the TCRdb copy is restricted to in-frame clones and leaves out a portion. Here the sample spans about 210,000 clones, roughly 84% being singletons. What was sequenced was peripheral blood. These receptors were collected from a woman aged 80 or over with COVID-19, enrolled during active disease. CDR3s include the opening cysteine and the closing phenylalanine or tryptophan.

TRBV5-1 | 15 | CASSLEGGGTGELFF
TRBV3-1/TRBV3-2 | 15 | CASSLGTGGREKLFF
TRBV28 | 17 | CASILSIGQGANYGYTF
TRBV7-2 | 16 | CASSPHASGGPGELFF
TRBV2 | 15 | CASRPGQGARTEAFF
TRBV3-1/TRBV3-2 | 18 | CASSPLGLAGASAGELFF
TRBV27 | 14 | CASRAGVKNTEAFF
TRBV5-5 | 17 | CASIKGTSGGTYNEQFF
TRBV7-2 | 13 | CASSFKLNYGYTF
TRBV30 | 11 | CAWSGVYEQYF
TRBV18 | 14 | CASSPVDGDTEAFF
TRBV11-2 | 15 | CASSLDQLNLNEQFF
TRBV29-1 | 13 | CSAQGNGNQPQHF
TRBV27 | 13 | CASSLQANYGYTF
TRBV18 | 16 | CASSPAGSRGTYEQYF
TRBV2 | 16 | CASSLGRGRGQETQYF
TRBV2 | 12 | CASNRQGYEQYF
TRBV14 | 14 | CASSQRQGRDTQYF
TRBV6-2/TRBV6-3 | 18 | CASSYPGQLSSYNSPLHF
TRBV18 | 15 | CASSPLTGVGTEAFF
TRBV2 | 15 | CASSVTGGFTDTQYF
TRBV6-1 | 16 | CASSEARTGVGNTIYF
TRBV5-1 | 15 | CASSTSPESYNEQFF
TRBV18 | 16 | CASSPGQGAANYGYTF
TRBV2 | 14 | CASSPNDRYQPQHF
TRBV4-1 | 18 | CASSQGSGTSGLTDTQYF
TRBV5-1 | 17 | CASSPARTSGGEDTQYF
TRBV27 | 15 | CASSWDGGAFYEQYF
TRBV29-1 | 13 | CSVEVLGGTEAFF
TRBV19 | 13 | CASRRGNDETQYF
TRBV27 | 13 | CASSLDRYQPQHF
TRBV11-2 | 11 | CASSFSVEAFF
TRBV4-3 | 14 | CASSQDPSVTEQFF
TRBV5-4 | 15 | CASSSDSIGDTEAFF